This passage covers 24 T cell receptor beta chains from one sample sequenced in a study of T cells after yellow fever vaccination. TCRdb analysed the 5' RACE reads with MiXCR anew, one entry per CDR3 protein. Seen here are hundreds of thousands of distinct CDR3 sequences, 10% to 15% observed once, and the top ten hold about 15%. Sample: PBMCs, taken on the day of the yellow fever booster vaccination. These receptors came from a man between 25 and 39 years old who received the YFV17D yellow fever vaccine.

This clonotype was picked up a small number of times. The chain is built from TRBV4-1 and TRBJ2-2, with D unclear. There are 16 residues in the CDR3. Germline CDR1 reads MGHRA; CDR2 reads YSYEKL. V gave up 2 bases and J gave up 2 bases, with 12 bases separating them. CDR3 loop: CASSQSRALNTGELFF. DNA for the CDR3: TGCGCCAGCAGCCAATCCCGGGCCCTAAACACCGGGGAGCTGTTTTTT.

This chain links TRBV25-1 with TRBJ2-1; 15 nucleotides agree with TRBD2. Trimming cost V 6 bases and J 7 bases; bases outside gene matches: 10. The germline CDR1 and CDR2 sequences are MGHDK and SYGVNS. The CDR3 loop spans 17 amino acids. In DNA form, the CDR3 reads TGTGCCAGCAGCGCCGGACTAGCGGGAGGGGTGGGAAATGAGCAGTTCTTC. Translating gives CASSAGLAGGVGNEQFF. Looking up the rest from reference TRBV25-1 and TRBJ2-1 gives the full variable domain: EADIYQTPRYLVIGTGKKITLECSQTMGHDKMYWYQQDPGMELHLIHYSYGVNSTEKGDLSSESTVSRIRTEHFPLTLESARPSHTSQYLCASSAGLAGGVGNEQFFGPGTRLTVL.

This chain joins TRBV6-1 and TRBJ2-1; D ambiguous. V lost 2 bases and J 8 bases, leaving 4 bases between the germline ends. This CDR3 comprises 11 residues. Germline V gene lookup returns CDR1 MNHNS and CDR2 SASEGT. CDR3 DNA: TGTGCCAGCAGTGAAAGCCATGAGCAGTTCTTC. It is translated as CASSESHEQFF.

The CDR3 DNA follows: TGTGCCAGCAGCTCCCCCGCCTCCGGGGTTTCCTTTTATGGCTACACCTTC. It translates to CASSSPASGVSFYGYTF. The rearrangement links TRBV7-9 to TRBJ1-2; D uncertain. V lost 4 bases, J lost 5 bases, and 23 bases lay in between. Germline V gives CDR1 SEHNR, CDR2 FQNEAQ (reference sequence). The CDR3 runs 17 residues.

This clonotype was seen a handful of times. The chain is built from TRBV20-1 and TRBJ1-1; 7 bases fit TRBD1. Per germline, CDR1 DFQATT and CDR2 SNEGSKA (reference sequence). V trimming: 5 bases; J trimming: 1 base; junction bases outside the gene matches: 7. The CDR3 runs 14 residues. In DNA, the CDR3 is TGCAGTGCTGCCGGGACAGCAAGGAACACTGAAGCTTTCTTT. Translating it yields CSAAGTARNTEAFF.

This chain uses TRBV14 with TRBJ2-7; TRBD2 matches at 9 bases. This CDR3 is built from 17 residues. Trimming cost V 4 bases and J 4 bases; bases outside gene matches: 14. In germline, CDR1 is SGHDN, CDR2 FVKESK. CDR3 residues: CASSPSKPGLARYEQYF. The CDR3 coding sequence is TGTGCCAGCAGCCCTTCCAAGCCGGGACTAGCACGTTACGAGCAGTACTTC.

This clonotype was seen more than once but under ten times. This chain connects TRBV6-2 or TRBV6-3 to TRBJ2-1; D may be TRBD1 (5 bases). The V end was cut by 5 bases, the J end by 0 bases, with 11 bases between. In germline, CDR1 is MNHEY, CDR2 SVGEGT. The CDR3 is 15 residues long. CDR3 DNA: TGTGCCAGCAGTCCACAGGAGAACTCCTACAATGAGCAGTTCTTC. Protein product: CASSPQENSYNEQFF.

This clonotype was detected only a few times. The chain combines TRBV27 with TRBJ1-6, with D possibly being TRBD1 (5 bases). CDR3 size: 19 residues. Germline values: CDR1 MNHEY, CDR2 SMNVEV (reference sequence). V dropped 4 bases and J dropped 0 bases, with 19 bases sitting between them. CDR3 loop: CASSYSLVGASSYNSPLHF. CDR3 in DNA: TGTGCCAGCAGTTATTCCCTTGTCGGGGCGAGCTCCTATAATTCACCCCTCCACTTT.

The chain is built from TRBV6-2 or TRBV6-3 and TRBJ2-7; 10 bases map to TRBD1. This CDR3 contains 16 residues. Germline CDR1 MNHEY, CDR2 SVGEGT. The junction had 11 bases not matched to a gene; V was cut back by 6 bases and J by 3 bases. The CDR3 DNA follows: TGTGCCAGCAGGTCCTCTCGGGGACAGGGGTTCTACGAGCAGTACTTC. Amino acids: CASRSSRGQGFYEQYF.

Comments on this clonotype: A much larger clone sits a single nucleotide away, making a read error possible. CDR3 protein: CATSPGLAAVNEQFF. The DNA of the CDR3 is TGTGCCACCAGCCCCGGGCTAGCGGCCGTCAATGAGCAGTTCTTC. V is TRBV3-1 and J is TRBJ2-1; 7 bases map to TRBD2. Per germline, CDR1 LGHDT and CDR2 YNNKEL (reference sequence). The CDR3 loop spans 15 amino acids.

The chain is built from TRBV5-1 and TRBJ2-7, with 9 bases that match TRBD2. The CDR3 covers 14 residues. The germline V gene encodes CDR1 SGHRS and CDR2 YFSETQ. V gave up 4 bases and J gave up 5 bases; unmatched junction bases: 7. The CDR3 DNA is TGCGCCAGCAGCAGTAGCGGGAGCAAGGACGAGCAGTACTTC. Translation gives CASSSSGSKDEQYF.

This chain uses TRBV20-1 with TRBJ2-1; no definite D call. The V gene lost 6 bases and the J gene lost 4 bases, with 13 bases spanning the gap. Per the germline V gene, CDR1 is DFQATT and CDR2 is SNEGSKA (reference sequence). This CDR3 is built from 13 residues. The CDR3 spells CSAPAAEYNEQFF. The CDR3 DNA reads TGCAGTGCCCCCGCGGCCGAGTACAATGAGCAGTTCTTC.

This clonotype was recorded a few times. The chain couples TRBV20-1 to TRBJ2-1, with 13 bases matching TRBD2. V was clipped by 3 bases and J by 4 bases; unmatched bases: 3. Per germline, CDR1 DFQATT and CDR2 SNEGSKA (reference sequence). CDR3 length equals 15 residues. CDR3 bases: TGCAGTGCTAGGGGGACTAGCGGGGCTTACAATGAGCAGTTCTTC. Residues: CSARGTSGAYNEQFF.

This clonotype was recorded once. The chain uses TRBV12-3 or TRBV12-4 and TRBJ1-4, with a tentative D call TRBD1 (5 bases). Between the trimmed V and J ends, which lost 4 bases and 8 bases, there was a span of 14 bases. The CDR3 is 14 amino acids. The CDR3 loop is CASSYRSAEEKLFF. The DNA of the CDR3 is TGTGCCAGCAGTTACAGGTCAGCAGAAGAAAAACTGTTTTTT.

This clonotype was seen more than once but under ten times. The chain has TRBV20-1 and TRBJ1-1; D remains ambiguous. The CDR3 has 13 amino acids. CDR1 and CDR2 (germline): DFQATT, SNEGSKA (reference sequence). V was shortened by 6 bases and J by 1 base, with 12 bases between the two germline ends. CDR3 nucleotides: TGCAGTGCCCCGGTAGGAGGGAACACTGAAGCTTTCTTT. This encodes CSAPVGGNTEAFF.

The rearrangement uses TRBV7-8 and TRBJ2-5; 13 bases match TRBD2. After removal of 3 bases from V and 4 bases from J, the junction contained 11 bases not matched to a gene. Looked up from germline, CDR1 is SGHVS and CDR2 is FQNEAQ. This CDR3 comprises 18 residues. The CDR3 region has the DNA TGTGCCAGCAGCTTGCGGGGCCCGGGACTAGCGGGACGAGAGACCCAGTACTTC. Encoded protein: CASSLRGPGLAGRETQYF.

The count of this clonotype is one. The chain uses TRBV20-1 and TRBJ2-7; possibly TRBD2 for D (5 bases). CDR1 is DFQATT and CDR2 is SNEGSKA in the germline V gene (reference sequence). Between the trimmed V and J ends, which lost 5 bases and 0 bases, there was a span of 20 bases. The length of the CDR3 is 16 residues. CDR3 loop: CSAQTRASAFSYEQYF. The CDR3 DNA follows: TGCAGTGCTCAGACGAGGGCTAGTGCTTTCTCCTACGAGCAGTACTTC.

This clonotype was seen at least ten times. This chain joins TRBV30 and TRBJ1-2, with D possibly TRBD1 on 5 matching bases. CDR1 and CDR2 from the germline V gene are GTSNPN and SVGIG (reference sequence). The CDR3 contains 15 residues. V lost 0 bases and J 5 bases, leaving 16 bases between the germline ends. CDR3 residues: CAWSVRGRREYGYTF. The CDR3 DNA is TGTGCCTGGAGTGTACGGGGCAGGAGGGAGTATGGCTACACCTTC.

The table lists this clonotype with a few counts. The chain carries TRBV12-3 or TRBV12-4 and TRBJ2-7; 7 bases are shared with TRBD2. The length of the CDR3 is 14 residues. Unmatched junction bases numbered 4, after V lost 2 bases and J lost 3 bases. The CDR3 DNA reads as TGTGCCAGCAGTTTATCTAGCGGCCACTACGAGCAGTACTTC. Amino acids: CASSLSSGHYEQYF.

V and J are TRBV10-3 and TRBJ1-1, with D tentatively TRBD1 (6 bases). Germline lookup yields CDR1 ENHRY and CDR2 SYGVKD. The CDR3 has 13 amino acids. The CDR3 DNA reads as TGTGCGTCAGGGGTCAGGGACGACACTGAAGCTTTCTTT. It translates to CASGVRDDTEAFF.

This clonotype was detected only a few times. The J gene is TRBJ1-1, the V gene TRBV12-3 or TRBV12-4; no definite D call. The CDR3 length is 11 residues. V was shortened by 6 bases and J by 4 bases, with 6 bases between the two germline ends. CDR3 region: CASSEGTEAFF. CDR3 coding DNA: TGTGCCAGCAGCGAGGGCACTGAAGCTTTCTTT.

This clonotype was observed a handful of times. The V gene is TRBV2, the J gene TRBJ2-7; TRBD2 matches at 9 bases. The length of the CDR3 is 14 residues. The trim removed 7 bases at V and 4 bases at J, leaving 8 bases unmatched. The germline gives CDR1 SNHLY, CDR2 FYNNEI. The CDR3: CASIAGEGRYEQYF. The CDR3 DNA sequence: TGTGCCAGCATAGCGGGAGAGGGCCGTTACGAGCAGTACTTC.

This clonotype has just a few counts. The V and J genes are TRBV5-4 and TRBJ2-3; D is ambiguous. V lost 4 bases and J 2 bases, leaving 11 bases between the germline ends. Germline V CDR1 and CDR2: SGHNT, YYREEE (reference sequence). The CDR3 is made up of 14 amino acids. The CDR3 sequence: CASSHTKNTDTQYF. The CDR3 bases are TGTGCCAGCAGCCACACTAAAAACACAGATACGCAGTATTTT.

This clonotype has a handful of counts. The chain employs TRBV6-1 and TRBJ2-1; 15 bases match TRBD2. V dropped 6 bases and J dropped 7; count of bases not matched to a gene: 7. Germline lookup yields CDR1 MNHNS and CDR2 SASEGT. The length of the CDR3 is 16 residues. CDR3 in DNA: TGTGCCAGCAGCGGACTAGCGGGAGGGGTTGGAAATGAGCAGTTCTTC. Its protein is CASSGLAGGVGNEQFF.